The 31 T cell receptor beta chains below were found in one sample sequenced in a study of PD-L1 blockade in urothelial cancer. The time point is: peripheral blood 6 weeks after treatment start. Assay used: immunoSEQ multiplex PCR; TCRdb lists only in-frame clones, some missing. The data show tens of thousands of clones, with about 89% seen just once and 6% to 8% held by the top ten. The material was PBMCs, obtained around atezolizumab (anti-PD-L1) treatment. The receptors were gathered from a man aged 65 to 85 with urothelial cancer.

CDR3 nucleotides: TGTGCCAGCAGCGTAGGACAGGTAACCTACGAGCAGTACTTC. This encodes CASSVGQVTYEQYF. The V and J genes are TRBV9 and TRBJ2-7, with D tentatively TRBD1 (6 bases). CDR3 length equals 14 residues. CDR1 SGDLS and CDR2 YYNGEE come from the germline V gene. Trimming removed 0 bases at V and 2 bases at J, with 9 bases between.

V and J are TRBV11-2 and TRBJ2-7; the D gene is possibly TRBD2 (5 bases). The CDR3 is 16 amino acids. Germline CDR1 is SGHAT and CDR2 is FQNNGV. Deletions cut 0 bases from V and 0 bases from J, with 12 bases between. The CDR3: CASSLEADSSSYEQYF. DNA of the CDR3: TGTGCCAGCAGCTTAGAGGCGGACTCGAGCTCCTACGAGCAGTACTTC.

The chain links TRBV28 to TRBJ2-2; TRBD1 agrees at 7 bases. Germline values: CDR1 MDHEN, CDR2 SYDVKM. CDR3 length: 15 residues. Losses at the gene ends were 5 bases for V and 0 bases for J; bases not matched to a gene: 3. The CDR3 reads CASSPGTANTGELFF. CDR3 nucleotide sequence: TGTGCCAGCAGTCCGGGGACAGCGAACACCGGGGAGCTGTTTTTT. The whole variable domain, remainder taken from reference TRBV28 and TRBJ2-2, is DVKVTQSSRYLVKRTGEKVFLECVQDMDHENMFWYRQDPGLGLRLIYFSYDVKMKEKGDIPEGYSVSREKKERFSLILESASTNQTSMYLCASSPGTANTGELFFGEGSRLTVL.

The chain combines TRBV19 with TRBJ2-3; 9 nucleotides agree with TRBD2. The ends lost 7 bases at V and 1 base at J; junction bases unmatched: 9. The germline gives CDR1 LNHDA, CDR2 SQIVND (reference sequence). The CDR3 runs 16 residues. The CDR3 nucleotides are TGTGCCAGTACCATATCAGCGGGAGGTGGCACAGATACGCAGTATTTT. Its translation is CASTISAGGGTDTQYF.

The V call is TRBV4-1, the J call TRBJ1-3, with D unresolved. From germline, CDR1 is MGHRA and CDR2 YSYEKL. The CDR3 runs 14 residues. The germline V and J ends were trimmed by 4 bases and 0 bases, with 7 bases remaining between them. The DNA of the CDR3 is TGCGCCAGCAGCCCGACGGGCTCTGGAAACACCATATATTTT. This gives the protein CASSPTGSGNTIYF.

The rearrangement joins TRBV5-3 to TRBJ2-7; D ambiguous. TRBV5-3 falls under the ORF class, with uncertain function. V lost 4 bases and J lost 0, with 14 bases in between. CDR3 length equals 15 residues. CDR3 sequence reads: CARSLVAVFSYEQYF. The CDR3 DNA is TGTGCCAGAAGCCTAGTCGCGGTTTTCTCCTACGAGCAGTACTTC.

The chain has TRBV18 and TRBJ2-5, with TRBD2 matching over 8 bases. Germline CDR1 reads KGHSH; CDR2 reads LQKENI. The CDR3 is made up of 16 amino acids. The V and J ends lost 9 bases and 1 base, in that order; junction bases with no gene match: 13. The DNA for the CDR3 is TGTGCCAGTTTTTCGAGAGCGGGAGAACGCCAAGAGACCCAGTACTTC. Its translation: CASFSRAGERQETQYF.

J is TRBJ1-1 and V is TRBV5-1, with D perhaps TRBD1 (6 bases). V lost 6 bases, J lost 3 bases, and 12 bases lay in between. From germline, CDR1 is SGHRS and CDR2 YFSETQ. The CDR3 loop spans 13 amino acids. CDR3 DNA: TGCGCCAGCAAGGGGGGGCTTGACACTGAAGCTTTCTTT. Its translation: CASKGGLDTEAFF.

The chain couples TRBV6-1 to TRBJ1-2; 11 nucleotides line up with TRBD1. CDR3 length: 15 residues. Germline assignment: CDR1 MNHNS and CDR2 SASEGT. After removal of 1 base from V and 4 bases from J, the junction contained 2 bases not matched to a gene. The CDR3 sequence is CASSEGTGGAYGYTF. CDR3 nucleotides: TGTGCCAGCAGTGAAGGGACAGGGGGCGCCTATGGCTACACCTTC.

V is TRBV9 and J is TRBJ2-7, with 10 nucleotides matching TRBD2. Trimming at V came to 4 bases and at J to 1 base, leaving 8 bases not matched to a gene. The CDR3 is 16 amino acids. Germline lookup yields CDR1 SGDLS and CDR2 YYNGEE. The CDR3 DNA follows: TGTGCCAGCAGCTCCCCGCCTAGCGGGAGATCCTACGAGCAGTACTTC. It codes for CASSSPPSGRSYEQYF.

This clone was picked up one time. Here the CDR3 reads CASSPLAVSSYNEQFF. The CDR3 DNA reads TGTGCCAGCAGCCCACTAGCGGTCAGCTCCTACAATGAGCAGTTCTTC. V is TRBV9 and J is TRBJ2-1; 8 bases are a match to TRBD2. CDR3 length: 16 residues. CDR1 SGDLS and CDR2 YYNGEE come from the germline V gene. V was clipped by 4 bases and J by 0 bases; unmatched bases: 6.

The chain recombines TRBV30 with TRBJ2-3; the D gene is possibly TRBD2 (6 bases). V was cut by 1 base and J by 4 bases, with 15 bases left in between. Looked up from germline, CDR1 is GTSNPN and CDR2 is SVGIG (reference sequence). The CDR3 contains 15 residues. This chain's CDR3 is CAWSGGLGRADTQYF. The CDR3 region has the DNA TGTGCCTGGAGTGGGGGACTGGGGCGGGCAGATACGCAGTATTTT.

This chain connects TRBV13 to TRBJ2-7; tentative D call: TRBD1 (6 bases). V was clipped by 2 bases and J by 2 bases, with 22 bases between them. The CDR3 covers 18 residues. The V gene's germline CDR1 is PRHDT and CDR2 FYEKMQ (reference sequence). CDR3 sequence: CASSLYGLQGREPYEQYF. The CDR3 DNA is TGTGCCAGCAGCTTATACGGCCTCCAGGGGCGCGAGCCCTACGAGCAGTACTTC.

Only a few counts were recorded for this clone. The genes are TRBV18 and TRBJ1-1; D is unclear. Per germline, CDR1 KGHSH and CDR2 LQKENI. The germline V and J ends were trimmed by 4 bases and 3 bases, with 9 bases remaining between them. The length of the CDR3 is 13 residues. CDR3 protein: CASSLGGDTEAFF. CDR3 nucleotide sequence: TGTGCCAGCTCACTTGGCGGGGACACTGAAGCTTTCTTT.

V and J are TRBV21-1 and TRBJ2-7; the D segment call TRBD2 is taken from the table without a DNA check. TRBV21-1 is given as a pseudogene. The CDR3 loop spans 18 amino acids. CDR3 residues: CASSAGLAGDGLFYEQYF. As DNA, the CDR3 is TGTGCCAGCAGCGCGGGACTAGCGGGAGACGGGCTATTTTACGAGCAGTACTTC.

The V call is TRBV6-5, the J call TRBJ2-7; 7 nucleotides agree with TRBD1. Germline loops: CDR1 MNHEY, CDR2 SVGAGI. V shed 7 bases and J 7 bases; nucleotides not matched to a gene: 13. The CDR3 runs 14 residues. CDR3 region: CASTSSPGQMEQYF. CDR3 bases: TGTGCCAGCACCTCCTCACCGGGACAGATGGAGCAGTACTTC.

The DNA of the CDR3 is TGCGCCAGCAGCCTCCCACTAGCGGGAGGGATAGATACGCAGTATTTT. As protein: CASSLPLAGGIDTQYF. The chain carries TRBV5-1 and TRBJ2-3; TRBD2 aligns across 13 bases. Germline V gene lookup returns CDR1 SGHRS and CDR2 YFSETQ. V shed 4 bases and J 5 bases; nucleotides not matched to a gene: 7. The CDR3 runs 16 residues. The full variable domain, its missing parts supplied by reference TRBV5-1 and TRBJ2-3, is KAGVTQTPRYLIKTRGQQVTLSCSPISGHRSVSWYQQTPGQGLQFLFEYFSETQRNKGNFPGRFSGRQFSNSRSEMNVSTLELGDSALYLCASSLPLAGGIDTQYFGPGTRLTVL.

This clone appeared a single time. The chain is built from TRBV27 and TRBJ1-4; tentatively, D is TRBD1 (5 bases). Looked up from germline, CDR1 is MNHEY and CDR2 is SMNVEV (reference sequence). Trimming shortened V by 6 bases and J by 8 bases, and 16 bases separated the two germline ends. The CDR3 length is 14 residues. The CDR3 loop is CASRSPGSEEKLFF. The CDR3 DNA reads as TGTGCCAGCAGGTCCCCAGGGTCGGAGGAAAAACTGTTTTTT.

The gene calls are TRBV6-5 and TRBJ1-4, with unresolved D. Germline CDR1 and CDR2: MNHEY and SVGAGI. The CDR3 is 13 amino acids. Trimming stripped 2 bases from V and 7 bases from J, with 8 bases between. CDR3 region: CASSYHPSEKLFF. CDR3 coding DNA: TGTGCCAGCAGTTACCACCCCAGTGAAAAACTGTTTTTT.

The chain uses TRBV5-1 and TRBJ1-4; 7 nucleotides align to TRBD1. Trimming at V came to 1 base and at J to 1 base, leaving 7 bases not matched to a gene. CDR1 and CDR2 from the germline V gene are SGHRS and YFSETQ. The CDR3 extends over 17 amino acids. CDR3 bases: TGCGCCAGCAGCTTGTCTCAGGGGGTGGGAACTAATGAAAAACTGTTTTTT. This codes for CASSLSQGVGTNEKLFF.

The chain links TRBV28 to TRBJ2-7, with 8 bases identical to TRBD2. This CDR3 has 15 residues. J was trimmed by 3 bases and V by 6 bases; bases with no gene match: 10. Germline assignment: CDR1 MDHEN and CDR2 SYDVKM. The CDR3 sequence is CASSPIAGKGYEQYF. Here the CDR3 DNA reads TGTGCCAGCAGCCCGATAGCGGGAAAGGGCTACGAGCAGTACTTC.

The rearrangement links TRBV7-9 to TRBJ2-7; D call uncertain. V was clipped by 7 bases and J by 0 bases, with 13 bases between them. The CDR3 covers 14 residues. The V gene's germline CDR1 is SEHNR and CDR2 FQNEAQ (reference sequence). The CDR3 nucleotides read TGTGCCAGCAACAATTGGGCTTTCTCCTACGAGCAGTACTTC. This encodes CASNNWAFSYEQYF.

The chain employs TRBV5-1 and TRBJ2-3, with a weak D call TRBD2 (5 bases). The CDR3 loop spans 20 amino acids. Trimming took off 5 bases at V and 5 bases at J, with 33 bases between the two ends. CDR1 and CDR2 from the germline V gene are SGHRS and YFSETQ. Here the CDR3 reads CASRLRPDSRASKRGDTQYF. CDR3 DNA sequence: TGCGCCAGCAGATTGCGCCCCGACTCGCGGGCCTCAAAACGGGGAGATACGCAGTATTTT.

J is TRBJ1-2 and V is TRBV18; D ambiguous. CDR1 and CDR2 from the germline V gene are KGHSH and LQKENI. Between the trimmed V and J ends, which lost 1 base and 5 bases, there was a span of 11 bases. The CDR3 runs to 14 residues. The CDR3 DNA follows: TGTGCCAGCTCACCACAGAAACGGGTTTATGGCTACACCTTC. Its protein is CASSPQKRVYGYTF.

The chain employs TRBV7-9 and TRBJ1-1, with a weak D call TRBD1 (6 bases). Germline lookup yields CDR1 SEHNR and CDR2 FQNEAQ (reference sequence). V was pared by 5 bases and J by 3 bases, with 10 bases between. This CDR3 is 13 amino acids long. In nucleotides, the CDR3 is TGTGCCAGCAGCGGGGGGGCACACACTGAAGCTTTCTTT. Translation gives CASSGGAHTEAFF.

The chain joins TRBV7-2 to TRBJ2-7, with TRBD1 identical over 7 bases. Germline assignment: CDR1 SGHTA and CDR2 FQGNSA. This CDR3 has 14 amino acids. The J segment lost 0 bases and the V segment lost 7 bases, leaving 6 bases of the junction unmatched. Written as DNA, the CDR3 is TGTGCCAGCAATCGACAGGGCCTCTCCTACGAGCAGTACTTC. This encodes CASNRQGLSYEQYF. Drawing the rest from reference TRBV7-2 and TRBJ2-7, the complete variable domain is GAGVSQSPSNKVTEKGKDVELRCDPISGHTALYWYRQSLGQGLEFLIYFQGNSAPDKSGLPSDRFSAERTGGSVSTLTIQRTQQEDSAVYLCASNRQGLSYEQYFGPGTRLTVT.

The genes are TRBV14 and TRBJ2-1; 7 bases are a match to TRBD1. The CDR3 runs to 14 residues. V dropped 4 bases and J dropped 2; count of bases not matched to a gene: 2. The germline V gene has CDR1 SGHDN and CDR2 FVKESK. CDR3 residues: CASSLQGAYNEQFF. CDR3 nucleotides: TGTGCCAGCAGCCTCCAGGGGGCCTACAATGAGCAGTTCTTC.

The chain couples TRBV6-5 to TRBJ1-1; TRBD1 matches at 9 bases. Germline values: CDR1 MNHEY, CDR2 SVGAGI. V lost 6 bases and J lost 5; bases outside the gene matches: 7. CDR3 length equals 14 residues. This CDR3 is CASSSTDRGTEAFF. The CDR3 nucleotides are TGTGCCAGCAGCTCGACCGACAGGGGGACTGAAGCTTTCTTT.

The rearrangement links TRBV6-5 to TRBJ2-5; TRBD2 aligns across 8 bases. The V gene end was trimmed by 2 bases and the J gene end by 5 bases; junction bases not matched to a gene: 10. This CDR3 comprises 16 residues. Germline V lookup: CDR1 MNHEY, CDR2 SVGAGI. The CDR3 DNA is TGTGCCAGCAGTTACACACCGGGACTAGTAATTGAGACCCAGTACTTC. Protein product: CASSYTPGLVIETQYF.

The chain recombines TRBV9 with TRBJ2-1; no firm D call. CDR1 is SGDLS, CDR2 YYNGEE, per germline. CDR3 length: 13 residues. V lost 0 bases to trimming and J lost 8 bases, with 9 bases between them. CDR3 nucleotides: TGTGCCAGCAGCGTAGGTCTCCGCGATGAGCAGTTCTTC. Amino acids: CASSVGLRDEQFF. The full variable domain, rest sourced from reference TRBV9 and TRBJ2-1, is DSGVTQTPKHLITATGQRVTLRCSPRSGDLSVYWYQQSLDQGLQFLIQYYNGEERAKGNILERFSAQQFPDLHSELNLSSLELGDSALYFCASSVGLRDEQFFGPGTRLTVL.

This chain connects TRBV9 to TRBJ2-3; 9 bases fit TRBD1. The CDR3 consists of 17 residues. V was clipped by 4 bases and J by 3 bases; unmatched bases: 12. Germline loops: CDR1 SGDLS, CDR2 YYNGEE. The DNA for the CDR3 is TGTGCCAGCAGCACCCGGGGACAGGGACTTGGGACAGATACGCAGTATTTT. Translated: CASSTRGQGLGTDTQYF.